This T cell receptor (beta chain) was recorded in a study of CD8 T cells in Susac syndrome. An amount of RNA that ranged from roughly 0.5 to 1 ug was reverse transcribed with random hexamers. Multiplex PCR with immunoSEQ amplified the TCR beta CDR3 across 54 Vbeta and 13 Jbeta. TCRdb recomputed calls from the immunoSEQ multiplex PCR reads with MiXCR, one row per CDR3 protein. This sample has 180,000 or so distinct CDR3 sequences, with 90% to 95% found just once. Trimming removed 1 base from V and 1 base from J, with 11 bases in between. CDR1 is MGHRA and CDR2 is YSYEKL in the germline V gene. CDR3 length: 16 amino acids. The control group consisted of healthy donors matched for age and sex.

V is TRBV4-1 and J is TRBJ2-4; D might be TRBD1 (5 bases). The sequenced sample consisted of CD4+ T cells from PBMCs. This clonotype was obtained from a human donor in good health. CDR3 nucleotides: TGCGCCAGCAGCCAAGTATCAGGGTTCGCCAAAAACATTCAGTACTTC. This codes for CASSQVSGFAKNIQYF.